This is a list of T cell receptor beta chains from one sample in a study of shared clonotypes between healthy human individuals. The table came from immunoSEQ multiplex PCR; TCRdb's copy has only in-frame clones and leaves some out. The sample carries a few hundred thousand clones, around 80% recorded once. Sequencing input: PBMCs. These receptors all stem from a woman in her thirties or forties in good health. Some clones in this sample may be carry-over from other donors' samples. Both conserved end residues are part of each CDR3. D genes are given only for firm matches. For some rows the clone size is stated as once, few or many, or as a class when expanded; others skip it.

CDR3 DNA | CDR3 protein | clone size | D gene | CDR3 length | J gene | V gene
TGTGCCAGCAGCGAGGGGATAGGTCCTAATGAGCAGTTCTTC | CASSEGIGPNEQFF | . | . | 14 | TRBJ2-1 | TRBV5-4
TGTGCCAGCAGCTGGGGTAGGACAGATACGCAGTATTTT | CASSWGRTDTQYF | . | . | 13 | TRBJ2-3 | TRBV27
TGTGCCAGCACCACACAGGGGATCTGGACTGAAGCTTTCTTT | CASTTQGIWTEAFF | . | TRBD1 | 14 | TRBJ1-1 | TRBV7-9
TGTGCCAGCAGTACCGCTACAGTCTCCTACGAGCAGTACTTC | CASSTATVSYEQYF | . | . | 14 | TRBJ2-7 | TRBV28
TGTGCCAGTAAGGCCGGGACAGGGGCAGATACGCAGTATTTT | CASKAGTGADTQYF | few | TRBD1 | 14 | TRBJ2-3 | TRBV19
TGTGCCAGCTCACCAGCGGCTAGCGGGAGGAACGAGCAGTACTTC | CASSPAASGRNEQYF | . | TRBD2 | 15 | TRBJ2-7 | TRBV18
TGTGCCAGCAGCGTTCGCGAATCAGGGGAAGCTTTCTTT | CASSVRESGEAFF | . | . | 13 | TRBJ1-1 | TRBV9
TGTGCCAGCAGCTTAGGGGGTCGGGGGAAAGAAAAACTGTTTTTT | CASSLGGRGKEKLFF | . | . | 15 | TRBJ1-4 | TRBV7-6
TGCAGCGTTGGGGGCAGGGTAGGCACCGGGGAGCTGTTTTTT | CSVGGRVGTGELFF | . | . | 14 | TRBJ2-2 | TRBV29-1
TGTGCCAGCAGCGTAGGAGGACTAGGGGGGCGGGAGACCCAGTACTTC | CASSVGGLGGRETQYF | . | . | 16 | TRBJ2-5 | TRBV9
TGTGCCAGCACATTTGTCAGGGGTCCCGGGGAGCTGTTTTTT | CASTFVRGPGELFF | . | . | 14 | TRBJ2-2 | TRBV28
TGTGCCATCAGTGGGTCGGACAGTCTTAATGAAAAACTGTTTTTT | CAISGSDSLNEKLFF | . | . | 15 | TRBJ1-4 | TRBV10-3
TGTGCCAGCAGGGGACAGCCAGGGACTGAAGCTTTCTTT | CASRGQPGTEAFF | few | TRBD1 | 13 | TRBJ1-1 | TRBV2
TGTGCCAGCAGCTTATTAGGCTCCGGGACAGGGGGCTTGGGCACTGAAGCTTTCTTT | CASSLLGSGTGGLGTEAFF | . | TRBD1 | 19 | TRBJ1-1 | TRBV5-6
TGTGCCAGCAGCATTAGGACGGGAGAGAGTACCGGGGAGCTGTTTTTT | CASSIRTGESTGELFF | . | . | 16 | TRBJ2-2 | TRBV11-2
TGCGCCAGCAGCCCTCCCGGGAGAACATACGAGCAGTACTTC | CASSPPGRTYEQYF | . | . | 14 | TRBJ2-7 | TRBV5-1
TGCGCCAGCAGTGAGATGTCACAGGGGGCGAATCATCAGCCCCAGCATTTT | CASSEMSQGANHQPQHF | . | TRBD1 | 17 | TRBJ1-5 | TRBV10-2
TGTGCCAGCAGCTTAAGGTGGGCTAGCGATAACACCGGGGAGCTGTTTTTT | CASSLRWASDNTGELFF | . | . | 17 | TRBJ2-2 | TRBV7-7
TGCAGCACACGGACTAGCGTAGAGACCCAGTACTTC | CSTRTSVETQYF | . | TRBD2 | 12 | TRBJ2-5 | TRBV29-1
TGTGCCAGCAGCCTAGGGGGGGGATATGAGCAGTTCTTC | CASSLGGGYEQFF | . | . | 13 | TRBJ2-1 | TRBV7-6
TGTGCCAGCAGCCCGATGGTGGGGAACACTGAAGCTTTCTTT | CASSPMVGNTEAFF | . | . | 14 | TRBJ1-1 | TRBV11-2
TGTGCCAGCAGCTTGACAGGGAAAAATCAGCCCCAGCATTTT | CASSLTGKNQPQHF | once | TRBD1 | 14 | TRBJ1-5 | TRBV7-9
TGTGCCAGCTCACCTACCGGGACTGCCTTAGGAGATACGCAGTATTTT | CASSPTGTALGDTQYF | . | . | 16 | TRBJ2-3 | TRBV18
TGTGCCAGCAGCGATCAGGGGGTCTCTGGAAACACCATATATTTT | CASSDQGVSGNTIYF | . | TRBD1 | 15 | TRBJ1-3 | TRBV9
TGTGCCAGCAGTGAGGGACAGGGGGCTAGGGATACGCAGTATTTT | CASSEGQGARDTQYF | . | TRBD1 | 15 | TRBJ2-3 | TRBV2
TGTGCCATCAGTGCTAGCGGGGGATCCAAAAACATTCAGTACTTC | CAISASGGSKNIQYF | . | TRBD2 | 15 | TRBJ2-4 | TRBV10-3
TGTGCCAGCAGCTATACCCTAAAAACAGGGGCTTTTTCAGCGGATACGCAGTATTTT | CASSYTLKTGAFSADTQYF | once | TRBD1 | 19 | TRBJ2-3 | TRBV7-9
TGTGCCAGCAGTGAAGCGTGGCTAGCGGGAGGGGGTGATACGCAGTATTTT | CASSEAWLAGGGDTQYF | . | TRBD2 | 17 | TRBJ2-3 | TRBV6-1
TGTGCCAGCAGCGTAGGACAGGGTAACACCGGGGAGCTGTTTTTT | CASSVGQGNTGELFF | once | TRBD1 | 15 | TRBJ2-2 | TRBV9
TGTGCCAGCAGCTTAAGGACTAGCGGGAGTGATGAGCAGTTCTTC | CASSLRTSGSDEQFF | few | TRBD2 | 15 | TRBJ2-1 | TRBV7-9
TGTGCCAGCAGCTTGGCCTCGCTAGCCAAAAACATTCAGTACTTC | CASSLASLAKNIQYF | . | . | 15 | TRBJ2-4 | TRBV5-4
TGTGCCAGCAGTTACACCCAACAGGGGGCCGGAGAGACCCAGTACTTC | CASSYTQQGAGETQYF | few | TRBD1 | 16 | TRBJ2-5 | TRBV6-6
TGTGCCATCAGTGGGCTGGGCGTACCTAGCACAGATACGCAGTATTTT | CAISGLGVPSTDTQYF | . | . | 16 | TRBJ2-3 | TRBV10-3
TGTGCCTGGAGTGTACCCTTAGGTGGATACGAGCAGTACTTC | CAWSVPLGGYEQYF | once | . | 14 | TRBJ2-7 | TRBV30
TGTGCCAGCAGTCAGACAAGAGGGGGGATTAATGAAAAACTGTTTTTT | CASSQTRGGINEKLFF | . | . | 16 | TRBJ1-4 | TRBV4-2
TGCGCCAGCAGCGGGGGGCGGGTAGCGGGAGGCACAGATACGCAGTATTTT | CASSGGRVAGGTDTQYF | . | TRBD2 | 17 | TRBJ2-3 | TRBV4-3
TGTGCCAGCACCTTAGCGGGAGCCCAAGAGACCCAGTACTTC | CASTLAGAQETQYF | . | TRBD2 | 14 | TRBJ2-5 | TRBV2
TGTGCCAGCAGCTTAATGGGGACGGAAGACACCGGGGAGCTGTTTTTT | CASSLMGTEDTGELFF | . | . | 16 | TRBJ2-2 | TRBV13
TGTGCCATCAGTATAGGACACTGTATACAAAGTCGGGCCAACGTCCTGACTTTC | CAISIGHCIQSRANVLTF | . | . | 18 | TRBJ2-6 | TRBV10-3
TGTGCCAGCAGCGCAACCAGACGATCCCCTAGCGGGGGGCTCACAGATACGCAGTATTTT | CASSATRRSPSGGLTDTQYF | . | TRBD2 | 20 | TRBJ2-3 | TRBV7-3
TGTGCCAGCAGTTTATCGGGAGGGGAGGGGGAGCAGTACTTC | CASSLSGGEGEQYF | . | TRBD2 | 14 | TRBJ2-7 | TRBV27
TGTGCCAGCAGTTTAGGTGGAGTCGGAAACACCATATATTTT | CASSLGGVGNTIYF | . | . | 14 | TRBJ1-3 | TRBV28
TGTGCCAGCAGCTTAAGGCGCGTTGGGACGGGAGAAAAACTGTTTTTT | CASSLRRVGTGEKLFF | . | . | 16 | TRBJ1-4 | TRBV7-8
TGCGCCAGCAGCCTACAGGGTGGAGGAAACACCATATATTTT | CASSLQGGGNTIYF | . | . | 14 | TRBJ1-3 | TRBV4-3
TGTGCCAGCAGCTTAAGGACTAAAGAGACCCAGTACTTC | CASSLRTKETQYF | . | . | 13 | TRBJ2-5 | TRBV7-9
TGTGCCAGCAGTGACCGTTCTACATTCTCCTACGAGCAGTACTTC | CASSDRSTFSYEQYF | many | . | 15 | TRBJ2-7 | TRBV2
TGCGCCAGCAGCGTGTTGGGACCTGGAAGCTCCTACAATGAGCAGTTCTTC | CASSVLGPGSSYNEQFF | . | . | 17 | TRBJ2-1 | TRBV5-1
TGCACCAGCAGCCGGAAACCCACCATGCAGGTCGGTATGTTCTATGGCTACACCTTC | CTSSRKPTMQVGMFYGYTF | . | . | 19 | TRBJ1-2 | TRBV1
TGTGCCAGCAGCCTAGATGGGCAGGGGTTCCACGAGCAGTACTTC | CASSLDGQGFHEQYF | . | . | 15 | TRBJ2-7 | TRBV11-2
TGTGCCAGCAGGTATGAAACCGCCGTGAACACTGAAGCTTTCTTT | CASRYETAVNTEAFF | . | . | 15 | TRBJ1-1 | TRBV6-1
TGTGCCAGCACCTCCCCTGGTCGGGTTTACAATGAGCAGTTCTTC | CASTSPGRVYNEQFF | . | . | 15 | TRBJ2-1 | TRBV25-1
TGCGCCAGCAGCCAAGATTTAACCGGGGAGCTGTTTTTT | CASSQDLTGELFF | . | . | 13 | TRBJ2-2 | TRBV4-3